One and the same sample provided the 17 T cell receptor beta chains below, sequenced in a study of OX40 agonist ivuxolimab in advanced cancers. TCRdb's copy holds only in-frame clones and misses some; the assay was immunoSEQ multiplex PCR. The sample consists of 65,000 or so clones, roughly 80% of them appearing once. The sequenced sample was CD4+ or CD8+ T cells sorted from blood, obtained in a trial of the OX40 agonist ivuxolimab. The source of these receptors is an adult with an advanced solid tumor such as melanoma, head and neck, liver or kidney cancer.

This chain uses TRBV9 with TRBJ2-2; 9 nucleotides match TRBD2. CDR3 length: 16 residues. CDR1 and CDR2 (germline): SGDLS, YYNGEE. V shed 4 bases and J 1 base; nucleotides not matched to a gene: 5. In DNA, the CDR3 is TGTGCCAGCAGCCTTGAGACTAGCGGGAACACCGGGGAGCTGTTTTTT. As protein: CASSLETSGNTGELFF.

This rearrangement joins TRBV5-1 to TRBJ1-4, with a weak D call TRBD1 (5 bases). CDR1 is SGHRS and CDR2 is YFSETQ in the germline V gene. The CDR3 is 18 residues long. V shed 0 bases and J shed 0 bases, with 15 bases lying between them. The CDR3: CASSLASGTDATNEKLFF. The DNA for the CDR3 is TGCGCCAGCAGCTTGGCTAGCGGGACGGACGCAACTAATGAAAAACTGTTTTTT.

This CDR3 is CATSRVPGWDEKLFF. The CDR3 DNA reads TGTGCCACCAGCAGAGTGCCAGGGTGGGATGAAAAACTGTTTTTT. J is TRBJ1-4 and V is TRBV15; tentative D call: TRBD1 (5 bases). V was cut by 1 base and J by 6 bases, with 12 bases left in between. The CDR3 totals 15 residues. Germline V gives CDR1 LNHNV, CDR2 YYDKDF (reference sequence). Drawing the rest from reference TRBV15 and TRBJ1-4, the complete variable domain is DAMVIQNPRYQVTQFGKPVTLSCSQTLNHNVMYWYQQKSSQAPKLLFHYYDKDFNNEADTPDNFQSRRPNTSFCFLDIRSPGLGDTAMYLCATSRVPGWDEKLFFGSGTQLSVL.

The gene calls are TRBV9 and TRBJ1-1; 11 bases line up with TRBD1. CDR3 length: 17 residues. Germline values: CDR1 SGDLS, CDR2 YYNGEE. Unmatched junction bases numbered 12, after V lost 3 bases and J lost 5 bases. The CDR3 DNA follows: TGTGCCAGCAGCGATCCGGGACAGGGGGGTAGGTGGACTGAAGCTTTCTTT. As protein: CASSDPGQGGRWTEAFF.

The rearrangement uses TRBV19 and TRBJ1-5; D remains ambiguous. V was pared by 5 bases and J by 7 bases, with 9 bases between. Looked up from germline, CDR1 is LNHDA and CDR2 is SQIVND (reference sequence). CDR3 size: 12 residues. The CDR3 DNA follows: TGTGCCAGTAGTTTCATGGACCAGCCCCAGCATTTT. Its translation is CASSFMDQPQHF.

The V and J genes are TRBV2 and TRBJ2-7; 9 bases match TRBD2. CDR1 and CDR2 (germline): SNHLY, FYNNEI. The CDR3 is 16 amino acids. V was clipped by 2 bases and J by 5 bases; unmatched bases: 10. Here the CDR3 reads CASSEFVAGAPNEQYF. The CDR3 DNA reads TGTGCCAGCAGTGAATTTGTAGCGGGAGCTCCTAACGAGCAGTACTTC.

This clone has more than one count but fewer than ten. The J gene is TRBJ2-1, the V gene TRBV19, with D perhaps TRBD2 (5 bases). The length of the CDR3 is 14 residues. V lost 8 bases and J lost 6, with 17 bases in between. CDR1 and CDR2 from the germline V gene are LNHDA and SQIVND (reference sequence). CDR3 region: CASPSEGVGNEQFF. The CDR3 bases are TGTGCCAGTCCCTCCGAGGGCGTGGGCAATGAGCAGTTCTTC.

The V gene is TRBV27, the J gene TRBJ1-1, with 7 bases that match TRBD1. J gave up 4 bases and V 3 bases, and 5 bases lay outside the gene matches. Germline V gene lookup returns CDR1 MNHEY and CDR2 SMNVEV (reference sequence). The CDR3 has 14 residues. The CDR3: CASSFKGAPTEAFF. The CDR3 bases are TGTGCCAGCAGTTTCAAGGGGGCCCCCACTGAAGCTTTCTTT.

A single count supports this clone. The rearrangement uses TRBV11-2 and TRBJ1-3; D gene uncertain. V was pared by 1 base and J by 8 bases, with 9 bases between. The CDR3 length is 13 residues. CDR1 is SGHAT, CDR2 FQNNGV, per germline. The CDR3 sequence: CASSLVGFDTIYF. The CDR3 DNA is TGTGCCAGCAGCTTAGTAGGGTTCGACACCATATATTTT.

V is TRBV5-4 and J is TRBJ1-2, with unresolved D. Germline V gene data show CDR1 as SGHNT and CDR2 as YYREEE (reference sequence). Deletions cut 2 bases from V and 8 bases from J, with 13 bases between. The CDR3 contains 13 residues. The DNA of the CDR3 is TGTGCCAGCAGCTTTATCGGACGAGAGGGCTACACCTTC. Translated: CASSFIGREGYTF.

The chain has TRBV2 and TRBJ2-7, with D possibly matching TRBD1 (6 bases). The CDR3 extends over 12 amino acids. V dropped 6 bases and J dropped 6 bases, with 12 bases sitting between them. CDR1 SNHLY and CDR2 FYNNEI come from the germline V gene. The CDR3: CASSPGAREQYF. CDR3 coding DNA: TGTGCCAGCAGCCCAGGGGCCCGCGAGCAGTACTTC.

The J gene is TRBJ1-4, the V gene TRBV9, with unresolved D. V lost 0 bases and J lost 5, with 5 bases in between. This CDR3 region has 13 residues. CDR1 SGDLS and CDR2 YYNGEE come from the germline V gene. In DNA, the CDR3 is TGTGCCAGCAGCGTAGATCAGAATGAAAAACTGTTTTTT. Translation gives CASSVDQNEKLFF.

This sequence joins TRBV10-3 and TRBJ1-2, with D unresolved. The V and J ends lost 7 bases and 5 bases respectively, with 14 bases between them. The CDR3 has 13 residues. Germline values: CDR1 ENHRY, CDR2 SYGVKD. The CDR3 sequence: CAIKETSSYGYTF. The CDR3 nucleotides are TGTGCCATCAAAGAGACTTCTTCGTATGGCTACACCTTC.

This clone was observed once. Here the CDR3 reads CASRDSGRASNEQFF. CDR3 DNA sequence: TGTGCCAGCAGAGATAGCGGGAGGGCCTCCAATGAGCAGTTCTTC. The chain couples TRBV5-4 to TRBJ2-1, with 11 bases matching TRBD2. Germline V gene lookup returns CDR1 SGHNT and CDR2 YYREEE (reference sequence). This CDR3 contains 15 residues. Losses at the gene ends were 5 bases for V and 6 bases for J; bases not matched to a gene: 7.

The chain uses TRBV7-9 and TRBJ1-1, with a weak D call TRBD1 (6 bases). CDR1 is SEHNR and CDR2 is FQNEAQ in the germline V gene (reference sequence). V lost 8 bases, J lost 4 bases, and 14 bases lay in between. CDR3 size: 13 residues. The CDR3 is CASWRGGGTEAFF. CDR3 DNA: TGTGCCAGCTGGAGGGGGGGTGGCACTGAAGCTTTCTTT.

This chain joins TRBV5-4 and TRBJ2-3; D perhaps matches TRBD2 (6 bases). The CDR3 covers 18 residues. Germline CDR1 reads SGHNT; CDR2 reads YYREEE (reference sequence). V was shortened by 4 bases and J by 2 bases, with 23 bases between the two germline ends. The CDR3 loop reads CASSPPLATQTYTDTQYF. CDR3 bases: TGTGCCAGCAGCCCGCCCCTAGCGACCCAAACTTACACAGATACGCAGTATTTT.

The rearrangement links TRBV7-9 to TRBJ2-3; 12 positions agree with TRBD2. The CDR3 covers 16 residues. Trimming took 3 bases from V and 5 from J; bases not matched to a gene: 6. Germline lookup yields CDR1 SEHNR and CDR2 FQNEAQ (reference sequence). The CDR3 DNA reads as TGTGCCAGCAGCTTCCGACTAGCGGGGGTTGAAGATACGCAGTATTTT. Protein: CASSFRLAGVEDTQYF.